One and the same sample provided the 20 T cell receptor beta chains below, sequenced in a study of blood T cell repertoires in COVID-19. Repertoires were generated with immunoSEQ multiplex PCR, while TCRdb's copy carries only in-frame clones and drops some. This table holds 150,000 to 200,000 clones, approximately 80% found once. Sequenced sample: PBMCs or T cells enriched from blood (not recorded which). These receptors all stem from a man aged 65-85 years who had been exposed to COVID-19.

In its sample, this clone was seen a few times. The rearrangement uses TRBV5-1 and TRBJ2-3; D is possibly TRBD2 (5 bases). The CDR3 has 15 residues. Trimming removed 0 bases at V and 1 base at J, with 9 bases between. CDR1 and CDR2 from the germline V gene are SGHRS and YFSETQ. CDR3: CASSLVAGGTDTQYF. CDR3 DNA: TGCGCCAGCAGCTTGGTCGCGGGTGGCACAGATACGCAGTATTTT. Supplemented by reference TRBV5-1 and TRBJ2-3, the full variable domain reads KAGVTQTPRYLIKTRGQQVTLSCSPISGHRSVSWYQQTPGQGLQFLFEYFSETQRNKGNFPGRFSGRQFSNSRSEMNVSTLELGDSALYLCASSLVAGGTDTQYFGPGTRLTVL.

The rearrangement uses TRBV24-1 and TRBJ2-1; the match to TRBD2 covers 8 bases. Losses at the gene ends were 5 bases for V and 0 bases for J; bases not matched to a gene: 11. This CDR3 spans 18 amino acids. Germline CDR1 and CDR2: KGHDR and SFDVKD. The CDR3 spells CATSGAGSGTISYNEQFF. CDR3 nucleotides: TGTGCCACCAGTGGGGCAGGTAGCGGGACGATCTCCTACAATGAGCAGTTCTTC.

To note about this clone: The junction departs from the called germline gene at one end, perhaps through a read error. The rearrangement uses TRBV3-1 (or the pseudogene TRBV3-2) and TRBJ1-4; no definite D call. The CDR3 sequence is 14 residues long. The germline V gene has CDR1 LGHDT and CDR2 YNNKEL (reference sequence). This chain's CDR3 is CASSQDLSGAPGHF. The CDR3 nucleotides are TGTGCCAGCAGCCAAGATCTCAGCGGCGCGCCCGGGCATTTT.

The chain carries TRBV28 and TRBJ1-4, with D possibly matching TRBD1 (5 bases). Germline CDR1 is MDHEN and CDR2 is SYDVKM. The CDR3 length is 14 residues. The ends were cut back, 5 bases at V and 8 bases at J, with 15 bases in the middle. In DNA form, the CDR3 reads TGTGCCAGCAGTCCGCCGGGGAGGGGAGAAAAACTGTTTTTT. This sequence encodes CASSPPGRGEKLFF.

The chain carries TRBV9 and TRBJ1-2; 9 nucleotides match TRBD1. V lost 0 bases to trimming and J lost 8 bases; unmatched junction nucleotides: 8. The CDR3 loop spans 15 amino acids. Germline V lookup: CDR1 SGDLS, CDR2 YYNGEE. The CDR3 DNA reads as TGTGCCAGCAGCGTAGCTCAAGACAGGGGGAGCGGCTACACCTTC. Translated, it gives CASSVAQDRGSGYTF.

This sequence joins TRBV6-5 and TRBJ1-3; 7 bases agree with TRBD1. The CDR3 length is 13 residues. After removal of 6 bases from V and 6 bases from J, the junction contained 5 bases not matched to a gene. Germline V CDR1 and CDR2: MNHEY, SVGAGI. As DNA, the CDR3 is TGTGCCAGCAGACGGGACAGCCAAAACACCATATATTTT. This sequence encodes CASRRDSQNTIYF.

CDR3 coding DNA: TGCGCCAGCAGCGATAGTATTAGCTCTGGAAACACCATATATTTT. Protein sequence: CASSDSISSGNTIYF. The chain combines TRBV4-3 with TRBJ1-3; D not certain. Germline lookup yields CDR1 LGHNA and CDR2 YSLEER. CDR3 size: 15 residues. Trimming pared 5 bases from V and 0 bases from J, leaving 11 bases between.

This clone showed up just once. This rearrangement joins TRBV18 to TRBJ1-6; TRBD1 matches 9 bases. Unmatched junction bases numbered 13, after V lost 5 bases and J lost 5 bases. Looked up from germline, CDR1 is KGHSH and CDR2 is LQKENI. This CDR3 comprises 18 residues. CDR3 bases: TGTGCCAGCTCAAGTGGTTGGGACAGGGCATTCGATAATTCACCCCTCCACTTT. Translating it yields CASSSGWDRAFDNSPLHF.

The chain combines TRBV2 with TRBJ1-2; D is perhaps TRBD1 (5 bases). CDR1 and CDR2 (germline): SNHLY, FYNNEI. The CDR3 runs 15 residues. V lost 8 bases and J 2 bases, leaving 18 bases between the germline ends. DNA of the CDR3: TGTGCCAGCTCTCTGGGGCAGACCTTGAACTATGGCTACACCTTC. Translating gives CASSLGQTLNYGYTF.

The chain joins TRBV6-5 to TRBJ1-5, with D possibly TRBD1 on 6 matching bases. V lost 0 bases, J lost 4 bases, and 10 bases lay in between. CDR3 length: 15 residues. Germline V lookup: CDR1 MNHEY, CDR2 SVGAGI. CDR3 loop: CASSYSLRGNQPQHF. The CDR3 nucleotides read TGTGCCAGCAGTTACTCGCTCAGGGGAAATCAGCCCCAGCATTTT.

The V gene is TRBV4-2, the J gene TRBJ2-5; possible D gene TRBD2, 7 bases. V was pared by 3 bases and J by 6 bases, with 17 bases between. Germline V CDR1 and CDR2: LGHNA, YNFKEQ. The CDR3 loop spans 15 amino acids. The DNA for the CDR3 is TGTGCCAGCAGCCAGGCCGAGGGGGGGGGTCAGACCCAGTACTTC. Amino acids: CASSQAEGGGQTQYF.

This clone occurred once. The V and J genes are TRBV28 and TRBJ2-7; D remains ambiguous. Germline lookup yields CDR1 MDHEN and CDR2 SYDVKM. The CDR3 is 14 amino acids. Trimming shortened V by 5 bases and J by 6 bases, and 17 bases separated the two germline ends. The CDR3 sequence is CASSPLLAHVEQYF. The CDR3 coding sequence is TGTGCCAGCAGTCCCTTACTTGCTCACGTCGAGCAGTACTTC.

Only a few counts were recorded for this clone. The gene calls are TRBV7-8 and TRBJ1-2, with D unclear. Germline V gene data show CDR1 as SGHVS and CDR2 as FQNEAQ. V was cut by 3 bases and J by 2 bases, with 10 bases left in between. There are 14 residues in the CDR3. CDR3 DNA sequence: TGTGCCAGCAGCTTGGGTACAGCCAACTATGGCTACACCTTC. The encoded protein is CASSLGTANYGYTF.

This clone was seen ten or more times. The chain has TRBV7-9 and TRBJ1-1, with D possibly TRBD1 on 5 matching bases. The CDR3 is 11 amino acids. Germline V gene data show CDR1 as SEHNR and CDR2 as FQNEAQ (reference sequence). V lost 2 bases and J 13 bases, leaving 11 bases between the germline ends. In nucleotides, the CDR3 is TGTGCCAGCAGCTTAAACGGACAATATTTCTTT. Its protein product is CASSLNGQYFF.

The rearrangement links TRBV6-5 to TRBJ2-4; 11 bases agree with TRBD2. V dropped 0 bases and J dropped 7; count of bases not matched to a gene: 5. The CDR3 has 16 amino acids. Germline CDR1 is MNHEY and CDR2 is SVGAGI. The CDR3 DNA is TGTGCCAGCAGTTACTCGGGTAGCGGGAGGGGTAACATTCAGTACTTC. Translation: CASSYSGSGRGNIQYF.

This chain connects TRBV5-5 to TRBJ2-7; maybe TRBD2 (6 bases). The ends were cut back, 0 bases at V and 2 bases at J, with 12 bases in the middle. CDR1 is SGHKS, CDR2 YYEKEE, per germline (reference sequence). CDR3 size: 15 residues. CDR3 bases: TGTGCCAGCAGCTTGGGGAGGGGCGGGACCTACGAGCAGTACTTC. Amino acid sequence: CASSLGRGGTYEQYF.

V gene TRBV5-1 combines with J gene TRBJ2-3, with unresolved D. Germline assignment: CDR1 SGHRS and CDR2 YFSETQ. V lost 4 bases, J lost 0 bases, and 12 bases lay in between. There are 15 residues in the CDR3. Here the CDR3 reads CASSITDTSTDTQYF. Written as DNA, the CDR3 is TGCGCCAGCAGCATTACCGACACTAGCACAGATACGCAGTATTTT.

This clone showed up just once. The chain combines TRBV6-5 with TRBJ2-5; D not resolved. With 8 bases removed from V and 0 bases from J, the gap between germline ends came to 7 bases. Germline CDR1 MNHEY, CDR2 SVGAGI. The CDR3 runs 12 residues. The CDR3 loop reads CASGLYQETQYF. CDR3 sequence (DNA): TGTGCCAGCGGGCTGTACCAAGAGACCCAGTACTTC.

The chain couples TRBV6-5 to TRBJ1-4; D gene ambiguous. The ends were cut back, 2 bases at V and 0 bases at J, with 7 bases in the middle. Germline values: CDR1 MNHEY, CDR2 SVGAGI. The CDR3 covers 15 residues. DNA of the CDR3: TGTGCCAGCAGTTACGGAGGACCAACTAATGAAAAACTGTTTTTT. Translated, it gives CASSYGGPTNEKLFF.

Here the CDR3 reads CASSLASRGPEGYTF. The DNA of the CDR3 is TGTGCCAGCAGTTTGGCGTCCAGGGGGCCGGAGGGCTACACCTTC. V is TRBV27 and J is TRBJ1-2; 8 bases are shared with TRBD1. The CDR3 totals 15 residues. V lost 3 bases to trimming and J lost 8 bases; unmatched junction nucleotides: 11. Per the germline V gene, CDR1 is MNHEY and CDR2 is SMNVEV (reference sequence).